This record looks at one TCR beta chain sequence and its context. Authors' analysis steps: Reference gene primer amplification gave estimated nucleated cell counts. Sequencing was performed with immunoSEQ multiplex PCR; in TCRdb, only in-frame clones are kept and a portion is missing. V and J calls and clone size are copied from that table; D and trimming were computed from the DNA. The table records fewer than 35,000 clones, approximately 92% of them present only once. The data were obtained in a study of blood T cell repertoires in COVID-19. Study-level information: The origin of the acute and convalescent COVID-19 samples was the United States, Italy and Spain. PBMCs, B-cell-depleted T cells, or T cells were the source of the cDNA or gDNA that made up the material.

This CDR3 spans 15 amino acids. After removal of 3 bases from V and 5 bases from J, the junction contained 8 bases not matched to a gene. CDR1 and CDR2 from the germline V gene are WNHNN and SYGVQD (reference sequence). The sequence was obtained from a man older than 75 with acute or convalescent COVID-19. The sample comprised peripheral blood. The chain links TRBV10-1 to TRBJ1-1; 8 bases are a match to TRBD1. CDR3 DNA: TGCGCCAGCAGTGACCCAGGACAGGGAAGTACTGAAGCTTTCTTT. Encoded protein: CASSDPGQGSTEAFF.